This is a list of T cell receptor beta chains from one sample in a study of tumor and adjacent non-tumor tissue in lung cancer. TCRdb ran MiXCR on the multiplex PCR reads and lists one entry per CDR3 protein. The sample contains almost 75,000 distinct CDR3 sequences, under 70% of which appear only once. The sequenced sample was distant non-tumor lung tissue. Receptors were obtained from a woman between 50 and 59 years old with non-small cell lung cancer. Both conserved end residues are part of each CDR3.

j_call | cdr3_length | v_call | cdr3_aa
TRBJ2-7 | 15 | TRBV6-1 | CASSVRELIINEQYF
TRBJ2-3 | 18 | TRBV20-1 | CSSRILRGVMGATDTQYF
TRBJ2-3 | 16 | TRBV5-5 | CASSPMAGGLTDMQYF
TRBJ2-1 | 15 | TRBV20-1 | CSASSGASSYNEQFF
TRBJ2-7 | 13 | TRBV6-1 | CASSELANYEQYF
TRBJ2-5 | 19 | TRBV10-3 | CAISESPPTSGRVKETKYF
TRBJ2-5 | 12 | TRBV20-1 | CSQAEDQETQYF
TRBJ2-5 | 14 | TRBV12-3/TRBV12-4 | CDSSGDTNQETQYF
TRBJ2-3 | 15 | TRBV6-2/TRBV6-3 | CASSPIVLAGDTQYF
TRBJ2-1 | 17 | TRBV20-1 | CSTRVRGKGLAGNEQFF
TRBJ1-5 | 12 | TRBV29-1 | CFAGEGNQPQHF
TRBJ2-5 | 16 | TRBV10-3 | CAISPGLASGAETQYF
TRBJ1-2 | 13 | TRBV6-2/TRBV6-3 | CASSSQGMDGYTF
TRBJ2-5 | 14 | TRBV5-5 | CASSHAGGQETQYF
TRBJ2-7 | 14 | TRBV29-1 | CSVEPQGEVEEQYF
TRBJ2-3 | 13 | TRBV29-1 | CKVVGGLTDTQYF
TRBJ1-2 | 13 | TRBV5-5 | CASNGTANYGYTF
TRBJ2-1 | 17 | TRBV20-1 | CNVRDNFRPSGYNEQFF
TRBJ2-2 | 15 | TRBV4-2 | CASSQSSRPTGELFF
TRBJ1-1 | 12 | TRBV29-1 | CSVVTLAHEAFF
TRBJ2-3 | 14 | TRBV2 | CASSGGSGTDTQYF
TRBJ2-1 | 16 | TRBV6-2/TRBV6-3 | CANSPDRSGRLNEQFF
TRBJ2-3 | 15 | TRBV29-1 | CSIEETWGGTDTQYF
TRBJ2-1 | 18 | TRBV6-2/TRBV6-3 | CASSHSRRGISGHNGQFF
TRBJ2-7 | 14 | TRBV2 | CASTGTAGRYEQYF